This T cell receptor (beta chain) is drawn from a study of T cells in Graves' hyperthyroidism and ophthalmopathy. This CDR3 is built from 14 residues. Trimming removed 0 bases from V and 3 bases from J; junction bases left unmatched: 1. The germline V gene encodes CDR1 SGDLS and CDR2 YYNGEE. The table lists this clonotype with a few counts. The antigen is undetermined. Template material for amplifying TCR beta CDR3 regions consisted of RNA transcripts. Using the HTBI primer set, a first-round RT-PCR was run on the TCR CDR3. TCRdb reprocessed the multiplex PCR reads via MiXCR and lists one record per CDR3 protein. The repertoire consists of 500,000 to 750,000 distinct CDR3 sequences, with 12% to 15% occurring once and the leading ten covering more than 6%. Notes on the study in general: Most thyroid clonotypes with frequency above 0.001 were detected in blood.

The chain carries TRBV9 and TRBJ2-7; 9 nucleotides agree with TRBD1. The specimen was blood. This sequence was found in a woman between 18 and 29 years old with Graves' ophthalmopathy. The CDR3 spells CASSVGDRVYEQYF. Here the CDR3 DNA reads TGTGCCAGCAGCGTAGGGGACAGGGTCTACGAGCAGTACTTC.